The next 32 T cell receptor beta chains were all read from a single sample in a study of blood T cell repertoires in COVID-19. Here immunoSEQ multiplex PCR was the method, and the copy in TCRdb shows in-frame clones only, minus some. The data contain 300,000 to 400,000 clones, 85% to 90% of them singletons. Sequenced input: peripheral blood. Source of these receptors: a woman aged 45 to 65 with COVID-19, enrolled during active disease.

The CDR3 DNA reads TGTGCCAGCAGCTTGGACAGGGGGGATCAGCCCCAGCATTTT. Translating gives CASSLDRGDQPQHF. The rearrangement links TRBV7-8 to TRBJ1-5, with 10 bases aligning to TRBD1. The ends lost 3 bases at V and 5 bases at J; junction bases unmatched: 1. CDR1 and CDR2 (germline): SGHVS, FQNEAQ. This CDR3 has 14 amino acids.

This clone turned up a few times. The CDR3: CASSHQEEDGYTF. The CDR3 DNA is TGTGCCAGCAGCCACCAAGAGGAGGATGGCTACACCTTC. J is TRBJ1-2 and V is TRBV3-1 (or the pseudogene TRBV3-2); no reliable D call. The V gene lost 3 bases and the J gene lost 6 bases, with 11 bases spanning the gap. Germline V gene sequence: CDR1 LGHDT, CDR2 YNNKEL (reference sequence). CDR3 length: 13 amino acids.

The V gene is TRBV24-1, the J gene TRBJ2-2; 8 bases align to TRBD1. V was pared by 5 bases and J by 5 bases, with 3 bases of the junction left unmatched. The CDR3 has 14 amino acids. CDR1 is KGHDR, CDR2 SFDVKD, per germline. DNA for the CDR3: TGTGCCACCAGTGCAGGGGGCTGGACCGGGGAGCTGTTTTTT. Protein product: CATSAGGWTGELFF.

The V gene is TRBV18, the J gene TRBJ1-1; the match to TRBD1 covers 8 bases. CDR1 KGHSH and CDR2 LQKENI come from the germline V gene. With V trimmed by 2 bases and J by 1 base, 12 bases remained unmatched. The CDR3 spans 18 residues. The DNA for the CDR3 is TGTGCCAGCTCACCAAATATCGGGCAGGGGGCCTCGAACACTGAAGCTTTCTTT. Protein: CASSPNIGQGASNTEAFF.

The chain links TRBV5-6 to TRBJ2-4; TRBD1 agrees at 8 bases. The germline CDR1 and CDR2 sequences are SGHDT and YYEEEE. V lost 6 bases, J lost 0 bases, and 5 bases stayed unmatched. The CDR3 covers 15 residues. The CDR3 sequence: CASTRDRLAKNIQYF. The CDR3 DNA is TGTGCCAGCACCAGGGACAGGCTAGCCAAAAACATTCAGTACTTC.

The rearrangement uses TRBV30 and TRBJ1-5, with D possibly being TRBD1 (5 bases). CDR1 and CDR2 from the germline V gene are GTSNPN and SVGIG (reference sequence). The CDR3 is 15 residues long. The germline V and J ends were trimmed by 5 bases and 0 bases, with 14 bases remaining between them. The DNA of the CDR3 is TGTGCCTGGGACCCTGGGGCCTATAGCAATCAGCCCCAGCATTTT. Its translation is CAWDPGAYSNQPQHF.

This clone was seen a single time. V gene TRBV19 combines with J gene TRBJ1-5; 10 bases line up with TRBD1. After removal of 8 bases from V and 7 bases from J, the junction contained 8 bases not matched to a gene. Germline V gives CDR1 LNHDA, CDR2 SQIVND (reference sequence). The CDR3 totals 14 residues. The CDR3 region is CASQDRGLRQPQHF. CDR3 sequence (DNA): TGTGCCAGTCAAGACAGGGGGCTGAGACAGCCCCAGCATTTT.

This rearrangement joins TRBV9 to TRBJ1-1, with D unclear. Germline CDR1 is SGDLS and CDR2 is YYNGEE. V dropped 4 bases and J dropped 1 base, with 8 bases sitting between them. The CDR3 totals 13 residues. The DNA for the CDR3 is TGTGCCAGCAGCCCCCCAGGGAACACTGAAGCTTTCTTT. It is translated as CASSPPGNTEAFF.

This chain joins TRBV6-4 and TRBJ2-5; 8 positions agree with TRBD2. The J segment lost 2 bases and the V segment lost 5 bases, leaving 4 bases of the junction unmatched. The V gene's germline CDR1 is MRHNA and CDR2 SNTAGT. The CDR3 runs to 14 residues. The CDR3 sequence: CASSLLAGQETQYF. CDR3 nucleotide sequence: TGTGCCAGCAGTTTATTAGCGGGGCAAGAGACCCAGTACTTC.

This clone has only a few counts. The chain links TRBV30 to TRBJ1-1; D is ambiguous. This CDR3 comprises 10 residues. Trimming removed 0 bases from V and 8 bases from J, with 4 bases in between. CDR1 and CDR2 from the germline V gene are GTSNPN and SVGIG (reference sequence). The CDR3 loop is CAWSVQEAFF. The CDR3 DNA sequence: TGTGCCTGGAGTGTACAGGAAGCTTTCTTT.

V and J are TRBV19 and TRBJ1-1, with D uncertain. Trimming removed 0 bases at V and 2 bases at J, with 4 bases between. Germline loops: CDR1 LNHDA, CDR2 SQIVND (reference sequence). The CDR3 runs 13 residues. In DNA, the CDR3 is TGTGCCAGTAGTATAGATAAAAACACTGAAGCTTTCTTT. Translation gives CASSIDKNTEAFF.

V is TRBV7-2 and J is TRBJ2-1; D remains ambiguous. This CDR3 region has 13 residues. The germline CDR1 and CDR2 sequences are SGHTA and FQGNSA. The V end was cut by 1 base, the J end by 4 bases, with 5 bases between. CDR3 in DNA: TGTGCCAGCAGCTTAGACGGTTACAATGAGCAGTTCTTC. Its translation: CASSLDGYNEQFF.

V is TRBV6-5 and J is TRBJ2-5; D is unclear. Per germline, CDR1 MNHEY and CDR2 SVGAGI. The length of the CDR3 is 15 residues. With 0 bases removed from V and 6 bases from J, the gap between germline ends came to 14 bases. The CDR3 protein is CASSYSSRKAKTQYF. In DNA, the CDR3 is TGTGCCAGCAGTTACTCGTCTAGGAAGGCGAAGACCCAGTACTTC.

The rearrangement joins TRBV9 to TRBJ1-4, with a tentative D call TRBD1 (5 bases). The germline gives CDR1 SGDLS, CDR2 YYNGEE. V was trimmed by 5 bases and J by 10 bases, leaving 15 bases between them. The CDR3 has 13 residues. The CDR3 DNA reads TGTGCCAGCAGTAGAGGGGAGGGAGGAAAACTGTTTTTT. This codes for CASSRGEGGKLFF. Based on the CDR3 plus reference TRBV9 and TRBJ1-4, the full variable domain is DSGVTQTPKHLITATGQRVTLRCSPRSGDLSVYWYQQSLDQGLQFLIQYYNGEERAKGNILERFSAQQFPDLHSELNLSSLELGDSALYFCASSRGEGGKLFFGSGTQLSVL.

The V and J genes are TRBV5-6 and TRBJ2-7; no definite D call. There are 15 residues in the CDR3. The germline V gene encodes CDR1 SGHDT and CDR2 YYEEEE. Trimming shortened V by 1 base and J by 0 bases, and 11 bases separated the two germline ends. The CDR3 DNA follows: TGTGCCAGCAGCTTGAACATACCAGGCTCCTACGAGCAGTACTTC. Translation gives CASSLNIPGSYEQYF.

Here the CDR3 reads CASSLDREREQFF. CDR3 in DNA: TGTGCCAGCAGCTTAGACAGGGAACGGGAGCAGTTCTTC. The chain uses TRBV11-3 and TRBJ2-1; TRBD1 is a possible D gene (5 bases). V was clipped by 0 bases and J by 10 bases, with 10 bases between them. CDR1 is SGHNT, CDR2 YENEEA, per germline. The CDR3 sequence is 13 residues long.

The V call is TRBV20-1, the J call TRBJ1-1; D may be TRBD1 (6 bases). The germline gives CDR1 DFQATT, CDR2 SNEGSKA (reference sequence). V was clipped by 4 bases and J by 6 bases, with 9 bases between them. The length of the CDR3 is 11 residues. CDR3 sequence: CSAMGHAEAFF. In nucleotides, the CDR3 is TGCAGTGCTATGGGACATGCTGAAGCTTTCTTT.

CDR3 nucleotide sequence: TGTGCCAGCAGCGCGCCCGGGACAGACTACAATGAGCAGTTCTTC. This translates into CASSAPGTDYNEQFF. The chain has TRBV7-9 and TRBJ2-1; 7 positions match TRBD1. J gave up 3 bases and V 5 bases, and 7 bases lay outside the gene matches. The length of the CDR3 is 15 residues. The germline V gene has CDR1 SEHNR and CDR2 FQNEAQ (reference sequence).

The chain uses TRBV19 and TRBJ2-7, with 9 bases matching TRBD1. The CDR3 extends over 15 amino acids. Germline V gene lookup returns CDR1 LNHDA and CDR2 SQIVND (reference sequence). J lost 3 bases, V lost 5 bases, and 8 bases had no gene match. CDR3 DNA sequence: TGTGCCAGTAGTTCGTCGGGGACAGGGTTCTACGAGCAGTACTTC. Its translation is CASSSSGTGFYEQYF.

The chain has TRBV11-2 and TRBJ1-1, with D perhaps matching TRBD1 (5 bases). The V end lost 1 base, the J end lost 7 bases, and 7 bases lay between the germline ends. In germline, CDR1 is SGHAT, CDR2 FQNNGV. This CDR3 contains 12 residues. Here the CDR3 reads CASSLVTVEAFF. The CDR3 nucleotides read TGTGCCAGCAGCTTAGTGACAGTTGAAGCTTTCTTT.

This clone was observed many times. The J gene is TRBJ1-1, the V gene TRBV14; TRBD1 matches at 7 bases. Germline assignment: CDR1 SGHDN and CDR2 FVKESK. Unmatched junction bases numbered 9, after V lost 4 bases and J lost 1 base. The CDR3 has 16 amino acids. The CDR3 loop reads CASSLNSGTANTEAFF. CDR3 DNA: TGTGCCAGCAGCCTCAACTCCGGGACAGCGAACACTGAAGCTTTCTTT.

The V and J genes are TRBV28 and TRBJ2-7, with 9 bases matching TRBD2. This CDR3 contains 15 residues. The ends lost 3 bases at V and 1 base at J; junction bases unmatched: 4. The germline gives CDR1 MDHEN, CDR2 SYDVKM. The CDR3 DNA is TGTGCCAGCAGTTTTGCGGCGGGAGGGTCCTACGAGCAGTACTTC. Residues: CASSFAAGGSYEQYF.

The chain is built from TRBV27 and TRBJ2-7; D is unclear. CDR1 and CDR2 from the germline V gene are MNHEY and SMNVEV (reference sequence). The CDR3 totals 14 residues. Deletions cut 6 bases from V and 7 bases from J, with 19 bases between. CDR3 nucleotide sequence: TGTGCCAGCAGCCAAGACACCTGGCCGGTGGAGCAGTACTTC. Protein product: CASSQDTWPVEQYF.

This rearrangement joins TRBV11-3 to TRBJ2-3; possible D gene TRBD2, 5 bases. Per germline, CDR1 SGHNT and CDR2 YENEEA. The CDR3 loop spans 14 amino acids. V was trimmed by 5 bases and J by 2 bases, leaving 11 bases between them. The CDR3 nucleotides are TGTGCCAGCAGCCACGCCGGGGACACAGATACGCAGTATTTT. It specifies CASSHAGDTDTQYF.

V and J are TRBV9 and TRBJ1-3, with a tentative D call TRBD1 (5 bases). Germline V gene data show CDR1 as SGDLS and CDR2 as YYNGEE. The CDR3 spans 16 residues. With 0 bases removed from V and 0 bases from J, the gap between germline ends came to 10 bases. The CDR3 protein is CASSVGGEISGNTIYF. CDR3 bases: TGTGCCAGCAGCGTAGGGGGGGAGATCTCTGGAAACACCATATATTTT.

This chain links TRBV15 with TRBJ2-5; D uncertain. This CDR3 comprises 14 residues. Trimming removed 0 bases at V and 1 base at J, with 6 bases between. Looked up from germline, CDR1 is LNHNV and CDR2 is YYDKDF (reference sequence). The CDR3 region is CATSRDYSQETQYF. The CDR3, as DNA: TGTGCCACCAGCAGAGATTACTCCCAAGAGACCCAGTACTTC. Based on the CDR3 plus reference TRBV15 and TRBJ2-5, the full variable domain is DAMVIQNPRYQVTQFGKPVTLSCSQTLNHNVMYWYQQKSSQAPKLLFHYYDKDFNNEADTPDNFQSRRPNTSFCFLDIRSPGLGDTAMYLCATSRDYSQETQYFGPGTRLLVL.

DNA of the CDR3: TGTGCCAGCAGCTTCTTGACCCACAGGAGCTCCTACGAGCAGTACTTC. Translation gives CASSFLTHRSSYEQYF. The chain combines TRBV5-5 with TRBJ2-7, with a tentative D call TRBD1 (5 bases). Trimming stripped 2 bases from V and 0 bases from J, with 15 bases between. CDR1 and CDR2 (germline): SGHKS, YYEKEE (reference sequence). The CDR3 runs 16 residues.

The chain is built from TRBV2 and TRBJ1-4, with a possible D match to TRBD1 (6 bases). Germline loops: CDR1 SNHLY, CDR2 FYNNEI. Deletions cut 7 bases from V and 4 bases from J, with 10 bases between. The CDR3 is made up of 13 amino acids. CDR3 sequence (DNA): TGTGCCAGCAAAAGGACAGTTAATGAAAAACTGTTTTTT. The encoded protein is CASKRTVNEKLFF. Drawing the rest from reference TRBV2 and TRBJ1-4, the complete variable domain is EPEVTQTPSHQVTQMGQEVILRCVPISNHLYFYWYRQILGQKVEFLVSFYNNEISEKSEIFDDQFSVERPDGSNFTLKIRSTKLEDSAMYFCASKRTVNEKLFFGSGTQLSVL.

The CDR3 sequence is CASSFALNYGYTF. CDR3 coding DNA: TGTGCCAGCAGCTTTGCCCTAAACTATGGCTACACCTTC. The chain uses TRBV11-2 and TRBJ1-2; no reliable D call. There are 13 residues in the CDR3. V was pared by 3 bases and J by 2 bases, with 7 bases between. Germline V gene sequence: CDR1 SGHAT, CDR2 FQNNGV.

V gene TRBV27 combines with J gene TRBJ2-3; TRBD2 matches at 12 bases. This CDR3 has 23 residues. From germline, CDR1 is MNHEY and CDR2 SMNVEV (reference sequence). V lost 5 bases and J lost 6; bases outside the gene matches: 30. CDR3 sequence: CASSLYGTVGLAGMGLSVDTQYF. Written as DNA, the CDR3 is TGTGCCAGCAGTCTATACGGGACAGTTGGACTAGCGGGGATGGGCCTATCGGTCGATACGCAGTATTTT.

The chain combines TRBV19 with TRBJ2-2; perhaps TRBD2 as D (6 bases). The CDR3 length is 14 residues. Germline V gene data show CDR1 as LNHDA and CDR2 as SQIVND (reference sequence). The V and J ends lost 10 bases and 6 bases respectively, with 18 bases between them. The CDR3 nucleotides are TGTGCCAAAGAGGACCGGGAGAGGCCCGGGGAGCTGTTTTTT. Protein product: CAKEDRERPGELFF.

In this sample, this clone turned up once. The gene calls are TRBV5-4 and TRBJ2-7; tentatively, D is TRBD2 (6 bases). This CDR3 spans 13 amino acids. The germline gives CDR1 SGHNT, CDR2 YYREEE (reference sequence). V was trimmed by 4 bases and J by 7 bases, leaving 15 bases between them. CDR3 residues: CASSPPAGREQYF. The DNA for the CDR3 is TGTGCCAGCAGCCCGCCCGCGGGACGGGAGCAGTACTTC.